This T cell receptor (beta chain) is from a study of cytomegalovirus exposure and HLA in healthy donors. Whole-study findings and limits: Many donors carried some public TCRs, although rarity characterized most TCR sequences.

Comments on this clone: Its cognate antigen is unknown.

TCRdb keeps only in-frame clones here, not all; method: immunoSEQ multiplex PCR. The sample includes under 130,000 clones, 86% of them seen just once. CDR1 and CDR2 from the germline V gene are SGHRS and YFSETQ. V shed 2 bases and J 0 bases; nucleotides not matched to a gene: 9. This CDR3 spans 17 amino acids. The genes are TRBV5-1 and TRBJ1-2; 8 bases are a match to TRBD1. The material sequenced was PBMCs. This receptor was taken from a woman under 30 in good health and CMV-seropositive. The CDR3, as DNA: TGCGCCAGCAGCTTAGGACAGGGCGCTTTGACTAACTATGGCTACACCTTC. Protein product: CASSLGQGALTNYGYTF. Full variable domain (missing parts from reference TRBV5-1 and TRBJ1-2): KAGVTQTPRYLIKTRGQQVTLSCSPISGHRSVSWYQQTPGQGLQFLFEYFSETQRNKGNFPGRFSGRQFSNSRSEMNVSTLELGDSALYLCASSLGQGALTNYGYTFGSGTRLTVV.